A selection of T cell receptor beta chains follows, all from one sample in a study of cytomegalovirus exposure and HLA in healthy donors. Using immunoSEQ multiplex PCR, the repertoire was profiled, and TCRdb retains in-frame clones only, with some absent. The repertoire includes under 250,000 clones, 87% of them detected once, and approximately 2% sits in the top ten. Input material: PBMCs. The source of these receptors is a woman between 18 and 29 years old in good health and CMV-seropositive. The CDR3 runs from the conserved cysteine through the conserved F or W. A D gene is named only where the DNA matches it firmly. The size of a clone is reported for some rows only, either as once, few or many, or as a class for expanded clones.

v_gene	j_gene	abundance	d_gene	CDR3aa	CDR3nt
TRBV9	TRBJ2-1	-	TRBD2	CASSYTSGDTNEQFF	TGTGCCAGCAGCTACACTAGCGGAGATACCAATGAGCAGTTCTTC
TRBV11-2	TRBJ2-5	-	-	CASSRQGETQYF	TGTGCCAGCAGCCGCCAGGGCGAGACCCAGTACTTC
TRBV6-5	TRBJ2-1	-	TRBD2	CASSFTKWTSGTRWFF	TGTGCCAGCAGTTTCACGAAATGGACTAGCGGGACCAGGTGGTTCTTC
TRBV6-5	TRBJ2-3	-	TRBD2	CASTPPGLAASTQYF	TGTGCCAGCACTCCTCCGGGGCTAGCGGCCTCCACGCAGTATTTT
TRBV27	TRBJ2-7	-	TRBD2	CASRPFAGGRSEQYF	TGTGCCAGCAGGCCCTTCGCGGGAGGGCGATCCGAGCAGTACTTC
TRBV6-1	TRBJ1-1	-	TRBD1	CAAGQLNTEAFF	TGTGCCGCGGGACAGCTGAACACTGAAGCTTTCTTT
TRBV29-1	TRBJ1-4	-	TRBD1	CSAPDRGGEKLFF	TGCAGCGCACCCGACAGGGGAGGGGAAAAACTGTTTTTT
TRBV9	TRBJ2-2	once	TRBD2	CASSVGLAGGPGNTGELFF	TGTGCCAGCAGCGTAGGGCTAGCGGGAGGGCCCGGGAACACCGGGGAGCTGTTTTTT
TRBV6-4	TRBJ2-1	many	TRBD1	CASSDGTGYNEQFF	TGTGCCAGCAGTGACGGGACAGGATACAATGAGCAGTTCTTC
TRBV5-1	TRBJ1-4	-	-	CASSLIHATNEKLFF	TGCGCCAGCAGCTTGATCCATGCAACTAATGAAAAACTGTTTTTT
TRBV11-3	TRBJ2-1	-	TRBD2	CASSPSRTSWNEQFF	TGTGCCAGCAGCCCCAGCAGGACTAGCTGGAATGAGCAGTTCTTC
TRBV19	TRBJ2-7	-	TRBD2	CASSIDLDSGSYEQYF	TGTGCCAGTAGTATAGATCTGGATAGCGGGAGTTACGAGCAGTACTTC
TRBV27	TRBJ2-1	-	TRBD2	CASSHRTSGRVHYNEQFF	TGTGCCAGCAGTCACCGGACTAGCGGGAGGGTCCACTACAATGAGCAGTTCTTC
TRBV5-1	TRBJ2-2	-	-	CASSLGAGTGELFF	TGCGCCAGCTCCTTGGGGGCGGGCACCGGGGAGCTGTTTTTT
TRBV5-1	TRBJ1-5	-	TRBD1	CASSPQPGQNQPQHF	TGCGCCAGCAGCCCCCAACCGGGACAGAATCAGCCCCAGCATTTT
TRBV18	TRBJ1-1	-	-	CASRRPGLTEAFF	TGTGCCAGCAGGCGGCCAGGGCTCACTGAAGCTTTCTTT
TRBV10-3	TRBJ2-7	-	-	CAIRSITGGDEQYF	TGTGCCATCAGATCTATCACAGGGGGGGACGAGCAGTACTTC
TRBV19	TRBJ1-2	-	TRBD1	CASSIGGTVYGYTF	TGTGCCAGTAGTATAGGGGGGACAGTCTATGGCTACACCTTC
TRBV9	TRBJ2-1	once	-	CASSVFLRGNEQFF	TGTGCCAGCAGCGTATTTCTCCGCGGCAATGAGCAGTTCTTC
TRBV27	TRBJ1-2	-	TRBD1	CASSPGTGGPPIYGYTF	TGTGCCAGCAGTCCCGGGACAGGGGGCCCCCCGATCTATGGCTACACCTTC
TRBV19	TRBJ1-2	few	-	CASKNDRRYGYTF	TGTGCCAGTAAAAATGACAGGCGCTATGGCTACACCTTC
TRBV27	TRBJ2-7	-	-	CASKRPQASSYEQYF	TGTGCCAGCAAGCGGCCCCAGGCTAGCTCCTACGAGCAGTACTTC